These 5 T cell receptor beta chains share one sample of origin, sequenced in a study of T cell responses to AZD1222 COVID-19 vaccine. Using immunoSEQ multiplex PCR, the repertoire was profiled, and TCRdb retains in-frame clones only, with some absent. There are some 90,000 clones in the sample; approximately 86% occur only once, and roughly 7.9% lies in the top ten. Sequenced material: peripheral blood, taken on day 0 of AZD1222 vaccination. These receptors were collected from an adult in good health.

The V and J genes are TRBV28 and TRBJ1-2; tentative D call: TRBD1 (6 bases). The CDR3 contains 13 residues. Trimming took off 10 bases at V and 2 bases at J, with 14 bases between the two ends. The germline CDR1 and CDR2 sequences are MDHEN and SYDVKM. CDR3 region: CATSGTPNYGYTF. CDR3 nucleotides: TGTGCCACCTCGGGGACACCCAACTATGGCTACACCTTC.

The J gene is TRBJ2-7, the V gene TRBV29-1, with 7 bases that match TRBD2. The germline gives CDR1 SQVTM, CDR2 ANQGSEA. V was pared by 3 bases and J by 5 bases, with 10 bases of the junction left unmatched. The CDR3 consists of 14 residues. Here the CDR3 reads CSVEGGISSDEQYF. CDR3 nucleotide sequence: TGCAGCGTTGAGGGGGGGATCTCCTCGGACGAGCAGTACTTC.

The chain joins TRBV5-4 to TRBJ1-2; no reliable D call. The V end was cut by 4 bases, the J end by 2 bases, with 9 bases between. The CDR3 length is 13 residues. CDR1 is SGHNT, CDR2 YYREEE, per germline (reference sequence). The CDR3, as DNA: TGTGCCAGCAGCATTTCGACGAACTATGGCTACACCTTC. This encodes CASSISTNYGYTF.

This clone has just one count. This chain uses TRBV6-5 with TRBJ2-1, with 8 bases aligning to TRBD2. The CDR3 spans 14 residues. V shed 5 bases, J shed 7 bases, and the junction held 7 bases outside the gene matches. Germline CDR1 is MNHEY and CDR2 is SVGAGI. The CDR3 coding sequence is TGTGCCAGCAGTCGCCCGGGACTAGATAATGAGCAGTTCTTC. This sequence encodes CASSRPGLDNEQFF.

The chain carries TRBV4-2 and TRBJ2-1; 8 bases align to TRBD2. This CDR3 comprises 14 residues. V was clipped by 1 base and J by 6 bases; unmatched bases: 2. Germline V gene lookup returns CDR1 LGHNA and CDR2 YNFKEQ. CDR3 region: CASSQVLAGNEQFF. The CDR3 bases are TGTGCCAGCAGCCAAGTTCTAGCGGGCAATGAGCAGTTCTTC.